The T cell receptor beta chain under discussion was sequenced for a study of shared clonotypes between healthy human individuals. Germline values: CDR1 MNHEY, CDR2 SMNVEV (reference sequence). V dropped 5 bases and J dropped 6; count of bases not matched to a gene: 9. CDR3 length: 15 residues. Terminally differentiated effector memory CD45RA+ cells were excluded from the naive CD8 cells, which were CD45RO-negative and positively selected for CCR7. The protocol was immunoSEQ multiplex PCR, while the TCRdb copy is restricted to in-frame clones and leaves out a portion. The sample consists of some 2.1 million clones, just over 90% of them appearing once.

The sample comprised naive CD8+ T cells from PBMCs. V gene TRBV27 combines with J gene TRBJ1-4, with 7 bases matching TRBD1. This sequence originates from a man between 18 and 29 years old in good health. Some clones in this sample may be carry-over from other donors' samples. The DNA of the CDR3 is TGTGCCAGCAGTCCTTACAGGGGAGGCGATGAAAAACTGTTTTTT. Its protein product is CASSPYRGGDEKLFF.